A selection of T cell receptor beta chains follows, all from one sample in a study of technical replicates of blood from four donors. The data were produced by immunoSEQ multiplex PCR, yet TCRdb's version contains in-frame clones alone and is incomplete. The table has 70,000 to 90,000 clones, around 94% seen once; the top ten hold about 0.4%. The sample taken for sequencing was T cells isolated from PBMCs. These receptor sequences come from a human donor in good health. Both conserved end residues are part of each CDR3. Where a row states a size, it is once, few, many or the class of an expanded clone; other rows omit it.

size,J,V,CDR3
-,TRBJ1-5,TRBV5-1,CASSLAGGVLQPQHF
-,TRBJ1-4,TRBV29-1,CSVEERVGNEKLFF
-,TRBJ2-3,TRBV5-4,CASSRDSPSTDTQYF
-,TRBJ1-4,TRBV28,CASSSRTGADEKLFF
-,TRBJ1-2,TRBV27,CASSLYMTGGAIYGYTF
-,TRBJ2-3,TRBV27,CASSLLQGDTQYF
-,TRBJ2-7,TRBV7-9,CASSQTSGSNEQYF
-,TRBJ2-1,TRBV13,CASSQPSGRVWYEQFF
-,TRBJ1-1,TRBV7-2,CASSVRDRDTEAFF
once,TRBJ1-1,TRBV6-5,CASSYTTGVNTEAFF
-,TRBJ1-2,TRBV6-1,CASSEGAGHIYGYTF
-,TRBJ2-7,TRBV28,CASTQLGGALYEQYF
-,TRBJ1-4,TRBV19,CASGDREGEKLFF
-,TRBJ2-2,TRBV7-2,CASSRAGGRGELFF
once,TRBJ2-6,TRBV6-5,CASQMAGANVLTF
-,TRBJ2-5,TRBV18,CASSLRQGTIETQYF
-,TRBJ1-4,TRBV7-2,CASSFDRGSEKLFF
few,TRBJ1-1,TRBV25-1,CASREGATEAFF
-,TRBJ1-5,TRBV5-8,CASSSLFGQKNQPQHF
-,TRBJ1-5,TRBV7-8,CASSSRENGQPQHF
-,TRBJ1-1,TRBV6-4,CASSVRGQNQGNTEAFF
-,TRBJ1-3,TRBV30,CAWSAEAGAIYF
-,TRBJ2-7,TRBV5-4,CASSSEQGKLYEQYF
-,TRBJ1-2,TRBV28,CASSFGGFGGYTF
-,TRBJ1-1,TRBV28,CASFLTGLSEAFF
-,TRBJ1-2,TRBV6-4,CASSDSDRGQGYTF
-,TRBJ2-7,TRBV27,CASSLSLRGEQYF
-,TRBJ2-1,TRBV19,CASSIVAGDQNEQFF
-,TRBJ2-1,TRBV27,CASSPPGLATIGQFF
-,TRBJ1-1,TRBV11-2,CASSFNRGYGTEAFF
-,TRBJ2-7,TRBV28,CASSSPGQGHYEQYF
once,TRBJ2-3,TRBV27,CASSSHRGRTDTQYF
-,TRBJ1-2,TRBV2,CASSVSGYGYTF
-,TRBJ1-5,TRBV19,CASSITPRGLTQPQHF
once,TRBJ1-1,TRBV7-7,CASSLERGTEAFF
-,TRBJ2-7,TRBV19,CATRAGTGGYEQYF
-,TRBJ2-5,TRBV7-9,CASSPKETQYF
-,TRBJ1-1,TRBV5-4,CASSLGQQNTEAFF
-,TRBJ2-2,TRBV11-3,CASSQGQAYGGELFF
-,TRBJ2-1,TRBV6-5,CASATSGRRDEQFF
-,TRBJ2-7,TRBV18,CASSPPIRREGGYEQYF
-,TRBJ2-1,TRBV5-1,CASSLYPSGSQLSYNEQFF
-,TRBJ2-1,TRBV2,CASSGSGSGYNEQFF
-,TRBJ2-7,TRBV7-2,CASSLDAGTQVGQYF
-,TRBJ2-1,TRBV7-9,CASSFQNEQFF
-,TRBJ2-7,TRBV7-2,CASSTGGSYEQYF
-,TRBJ2-3,TRBV5-1,CASSSSTSGRTTTDTQYF
-,TRBJ2-5,TRBV7-2,CASSSPTSGKGETQYF
-,TRBJ2-1,TRBV9,CASSSGTSHHEQFF
once,TRBJ2-2,TRBV7-2,CASSLGSTGELFF
-,TRBJ2-7,TRBV7-9,CASSLRGYYEQYF
-,TRBJ1-2,TRBV29-1,CSTGDYGYTF
-,TRBJ2-5,TRBV7-2,CATRWGGRGEETQYF
-,TRBJ2-3,TRBV6-1,CASSGPLAGDFTDTQYF
-,TRBJ2-3,TRBV28,CASSFRMTSGRVNTQYF
-,TRBJ1-1,TRBV7-9,CASSSQGMGTEAFF
-,TRBJ2-1,TRBV7-9,CASSPQGRLEYNEQFF
-,TRBJ2-3,TRBV5-4,CASSPITSGGSDTQYF
-,TRBJ1-1,TRBV4-1,CASSPRGGVEAFF
-,TRBJ2-6,TRBV7-6,CASSAEREPGANVLTF